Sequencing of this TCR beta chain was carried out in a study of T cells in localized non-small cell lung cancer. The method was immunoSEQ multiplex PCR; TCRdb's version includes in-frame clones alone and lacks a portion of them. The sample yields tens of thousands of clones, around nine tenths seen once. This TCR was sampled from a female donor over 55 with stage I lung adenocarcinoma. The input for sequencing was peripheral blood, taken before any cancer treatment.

The CDR3 DNA reads TGTGCCAGCAGCCTCACAGGGGAGTGGAATGAGCAGTTCTTC. Translated: CASSLTGEWNEQFF. The J gene is TRBJ2-1, the V gene TRBV7-9, with TRBD1 matching over 7 bases. CDR1 and CDR2 from the germline V gene are SEHNR and FQNEAQ (reference sequence). The CDR3 is 14 amino acids. V shed 5 bases and J 7 bases; nucleotides not matched to a gene: 8.